This TCR beta chain was identified in a study of CD8+CD57+ T cells in acquired aplastic anemia. Across the study: The mean DNA yield obtained from sorted CD4+ and CD8+ cells came to around 3 ug. Study-wide points: Between the patient and control groups, CD8+ Simpson's diversity did not differ significantly. There were some 30 CD8+ CDR3 sequences that occurred in both patients and controls.

Germline assignment: CDR1 DFQATT and CDR2 SNEGSKA (reference sequence). The CDR3 contains 17 residues. After removal of 3 bases from V and 2 bases from J, the junction contained 9 bases not matched to a gene. With regard to this clonotype: Its cognate antigen is unknown.

The use of genomic DNA as template underpinned the TCR beta VDJ and CDR3 profiling. TCRdb re-called the reads with MiXCR, one entry per CDR3 protein. The sample lists some 180,000 distinct CDR3 sequences; roughly 60% were seen once. An expansion of CD8+CD57+ cells by flow cytometry had been shown in patients chosen for sequencing. Acquired aplastic anemia of severe grade affected all patients. Specimen: sorted CD4+, CD8+, or CD8+CD57+ T cells (not recorded which) from PBMCs. This chain uses TRBV20-1 with TRBJ2-7; 14 bases agree with TRBD2. The source of this sequence is a human donor with aplastic anemia. CDR3 loop: CSARGTSGSFYPYEQYF. CDR3 DNA sequence: TGCAGTGCTAGGGGGACTAGCGGGAGTTTTTACCCCTACGAGCAGTACTTC.